The clone carrying this TCR beta chain has at least ten counts. The CDR3 consists of 14 residues. The V end lost 5 bases, the J end lost 8 bases, and 18 bases lay between the germline ends. CDR1 and CDR2 from the germline V gene are SQVTM and ANQGSEA. Noted time point: patch test 1, 2 weeks after DPC sensitization. Treatment of the sample: therapeutic diphenylcyclopropenone sensitization with weekly scalp DPC. The data belong to a study of human T cells and chemical hapten exposure. Unique molecular identifiers were linked by the library to individual cDNA molecules. TCRdb re-analysed the RACE reads in MiXCR, keeping a single row per CDR3 protein. Here the sample spans more than 70,000 distinct CDR3 sequences, about 10% being singletons.

Sequences were derived from whole blood, sampled in connection with sensitization to the hapten diphenylcyclopropenone (DPC). The chain employs TRBV29-1 and TRBJ1-4; maybe TRBD1 (6 bases). The sequence was collected from a woman aged 55-75 years with alopecia areata. Some clones in this sample may be carry-over from other donors' samples. CDR3 coding DNA: TGCAGCGTTACCCTACAGGGTCTTGGGGAAAAACTGTTTTTT. It translates to CSVTLQGLGEKLFF.